This T cell receptor beta chain was documented in a study of identical twins. A universal primer site came from template switching; cDNA carried unique molecular identifiers. TCRdb processed the 5' RACE reads anew with MiXCR; each CDR3 protein has one entry. The sample consists of 420,000 or so distinct CDR3 sequences, around 20% of them appearing once. Worth noting for this clonotype: Its antigen is undetermined. This may be a read error, as it is one base from a much larger clone.

Broader study findings: Researchers caution that invariant MAIT and iNKT cells could partly confound zero-insertion analyses. Out-of-frame alpha sequences common to twins exhibited an excess of low generation probability. Interpretation of the results relied on cross-sectional statistical analysis and not on following the same donors.

The CDR3 has 16 residues. CDR1 is LGHNA and CDR2 is YNFKEQ in the germline V gene. Material: naive T cells sorted from blood. The TCR originated in a man in his fifties or sixties in good health. This chain uses TRBV4-2 with TRBJ2-3, with D unclear. The CDR3 loop reads CASGQPVPTRGDTQYF. For the CDR3, the DNA is TGTGCCAGCGGCCAACCCGTCCCGACACGAGGAGATACGCAGTATTTT.